The source of this TCR beta chain is a study of T cell responses to AZD1222 COVID-19 vaccine. Study-wide results and limits: The sample set comprised mostly white British donors with more females, and clonal diversity was possibly underestimated.

The assay was immunoSEQ multiplex PCR, and TCRdb's table has in-frame clones only and misses some. This repertoire shows fewer than 85,000 clones, 83% found once; its top ten account for approximately 1.4%. As to this clone: Its antigen is unidentified.

This sample comprised peripheral blood, obtained 28 days after the second AZD1222 dose. This sequence originates from an adult who received the AZD1222 COVID-19 vaccine.

The CDR3 here is CASSRIQSNQPQHF. The CDR3 DNA reads TGTGCCAGCAGCCGAATCCAAAGCAATCAGCCCCAGCATTTT. The chain joins TRBV2 to TRBJ1-5; D call uncertain. Germline lookup yields CDR1 SNHLY and CDR2 FYNNEI. V shed 6 bases and J shed 1 base, with 10 bases lying between them. The CDR3 has 14 amino acids.